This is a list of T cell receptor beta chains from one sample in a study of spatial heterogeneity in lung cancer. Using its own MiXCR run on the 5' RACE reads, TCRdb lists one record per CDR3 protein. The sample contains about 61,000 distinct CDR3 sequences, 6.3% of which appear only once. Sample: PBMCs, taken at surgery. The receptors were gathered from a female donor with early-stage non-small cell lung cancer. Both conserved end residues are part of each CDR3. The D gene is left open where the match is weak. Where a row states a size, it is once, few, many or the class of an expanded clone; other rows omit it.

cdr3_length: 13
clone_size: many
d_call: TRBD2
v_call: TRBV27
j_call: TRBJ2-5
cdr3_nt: TGTGCCAGCAGAAGACTAGCTGGGGAGACCCAGTACTTC
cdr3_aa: CASRRLAGETQYF

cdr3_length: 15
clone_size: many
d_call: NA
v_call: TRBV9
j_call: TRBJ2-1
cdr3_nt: TGTGCCAGCAGCGTAGCCCCGGGAGAATGGGGTGAGCAGTTCTTC
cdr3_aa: CASSVAPGEWGEQFF

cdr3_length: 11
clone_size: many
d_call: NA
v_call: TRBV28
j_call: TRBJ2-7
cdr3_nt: TGTGCCAGCTATACGAACAACGAGCAGTACTTC
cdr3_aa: CASYTNNEQYF

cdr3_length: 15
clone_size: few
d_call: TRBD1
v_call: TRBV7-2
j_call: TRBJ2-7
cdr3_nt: TGTGCCAGCAGCCCTCCCCCGGACAGGGAGGACGAGCAGTACTTC
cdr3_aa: CASSPPPDREDEQYF

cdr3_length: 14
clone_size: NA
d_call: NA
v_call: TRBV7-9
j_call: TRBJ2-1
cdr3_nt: TGTGCCAGCAGCTTAGTCGGAAAAAACAATGAGCAGTTCTTC
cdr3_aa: CASSLVGKNNEQFF

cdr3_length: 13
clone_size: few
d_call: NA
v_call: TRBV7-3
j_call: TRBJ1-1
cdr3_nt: TGTGCCAGCAGCTTAACAGTAGAGACTGAAGCTTTCTTT
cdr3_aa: CASSLTVETEAFF

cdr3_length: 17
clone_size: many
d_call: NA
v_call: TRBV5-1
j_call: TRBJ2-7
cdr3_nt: TGCGCCAGCAGCTCCCGGGAACGTGAGCGGACGGGCTACGAGCAGTACTTC
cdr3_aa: CASSSRERERTGYEQYF

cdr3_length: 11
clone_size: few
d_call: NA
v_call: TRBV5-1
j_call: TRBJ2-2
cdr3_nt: TGCGCCAGCAGCTTGAACGGGGAGCTGTTTTTT
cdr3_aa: CASSLNGELFF

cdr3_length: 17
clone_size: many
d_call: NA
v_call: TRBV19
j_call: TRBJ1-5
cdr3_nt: TGTGCCAGTAACGCCCAGGTGGTTAACCCGGGCAATCAGCCCCAGCATTTT
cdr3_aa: CASNAQVVNPGNQPQHF

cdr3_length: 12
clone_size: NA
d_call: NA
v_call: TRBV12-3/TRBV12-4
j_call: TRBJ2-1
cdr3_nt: TGTGCCAGCACCCCGGAGGGGTTTGAGCAGTTCTTC
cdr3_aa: CASTPEGFEQFF

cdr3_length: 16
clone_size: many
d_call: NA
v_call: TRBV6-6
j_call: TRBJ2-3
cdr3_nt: TGTGCCAGCAGCTTCGTCCTAGCGGAGGGGGGAGATACGCAGTATTTT
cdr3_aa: CASSFVLAEGGDTQYF

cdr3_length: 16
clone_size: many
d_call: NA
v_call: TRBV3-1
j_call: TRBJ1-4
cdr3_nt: TGTGCCAGCAGCCAAGAATCGTTCAGCGTTAATGAAAAACTGTTTTTT
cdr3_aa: CASSQESFSVNEKLFF

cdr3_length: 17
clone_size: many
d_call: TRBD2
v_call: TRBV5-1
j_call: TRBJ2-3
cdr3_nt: TGCGCCAGCAGCTCCGGACTAGCGGGAGAGTGGACAGATACGCAGTATTTT
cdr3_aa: CASSSGLAGEWTDTQYF

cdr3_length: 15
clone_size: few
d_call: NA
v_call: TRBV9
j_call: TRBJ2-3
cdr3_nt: TGTGCCAGCAGCTACGACTGGTCTCCCACAGATACGCAGTATTTT
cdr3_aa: CASSYDWSPTDTQYF

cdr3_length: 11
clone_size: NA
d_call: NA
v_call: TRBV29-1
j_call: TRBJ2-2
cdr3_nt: TGCAGCGGCGAGAGGGGCGGGGAGCTGTTTTTT
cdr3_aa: CSGERGGELFF

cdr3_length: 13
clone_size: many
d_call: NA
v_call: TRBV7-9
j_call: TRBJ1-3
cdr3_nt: TGTGCCAGCAGACGAGACCCTGGAAACACCATATATTTT
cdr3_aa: CASRRDPGNTIYF

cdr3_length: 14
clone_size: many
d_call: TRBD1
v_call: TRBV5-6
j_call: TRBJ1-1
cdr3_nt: TGTGCCAGCAGTCATCGACAGGGAGGGACTGAAGCTTTCTTT
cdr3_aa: CASSHRQGGTEAFF

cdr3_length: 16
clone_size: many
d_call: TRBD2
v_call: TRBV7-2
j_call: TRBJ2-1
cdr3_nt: TGTGCCAGCAGCTTAAAAGGGACTAGCGGGGACAATGAGCAGTTCTTC
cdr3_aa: CASSLKGTSGDNEQFF

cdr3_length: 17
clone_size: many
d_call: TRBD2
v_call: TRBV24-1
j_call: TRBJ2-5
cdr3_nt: TGTGCCACCAGTGAGACCGGGACTAGCGGAACAAAAGAGACCCAGTACTTC
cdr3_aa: CATSETGTSGTKETQYF

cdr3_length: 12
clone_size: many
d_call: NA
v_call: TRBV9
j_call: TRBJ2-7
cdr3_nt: TGTGCCAGCAGCTCCCATTTGGGCGAGCAGTACTTC
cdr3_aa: CASSSHLGEQYF

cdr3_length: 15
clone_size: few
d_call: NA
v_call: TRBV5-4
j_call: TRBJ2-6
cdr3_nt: TGTGCCAGCAGACCCCCTCCGGGGGGGGCCAACGTCCTGACTTTC
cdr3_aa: CASRPPPGGANVLTF

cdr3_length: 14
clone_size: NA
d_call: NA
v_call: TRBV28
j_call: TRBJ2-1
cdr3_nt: TGTGCCTGCAGTTTGCAGGGCGACTACAATGAGCAGTTCTTC
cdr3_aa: CACSLQGDYNEQFF

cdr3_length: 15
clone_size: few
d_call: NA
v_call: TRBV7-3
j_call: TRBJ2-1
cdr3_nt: TGTGCCAGCAGCTTAAACCCGGGACTCGTAAATGAGCAGTTCTTC
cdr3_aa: CASSLNPGLVNEQFF

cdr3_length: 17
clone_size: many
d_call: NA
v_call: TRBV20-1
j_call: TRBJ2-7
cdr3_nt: TGCAGTGCTAGTAAGGCAGGGGTTGTGGGACTGGAGGAGGAGCAGTACTTC
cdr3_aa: CSASKAGVVGLEEEQYF

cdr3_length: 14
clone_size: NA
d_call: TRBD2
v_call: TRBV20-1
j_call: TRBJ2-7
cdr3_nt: TGCAGTGCTAGTAAGACTAGCGGGACCAACGAGCAGTACTTC
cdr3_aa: CSASKTSGTNEQYF

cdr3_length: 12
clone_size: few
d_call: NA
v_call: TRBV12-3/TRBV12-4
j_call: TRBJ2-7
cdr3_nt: TGTGCCAGCAGTTTAGGTATCCGCGAGCAGTACTTC
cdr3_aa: CASSLGIREQYF

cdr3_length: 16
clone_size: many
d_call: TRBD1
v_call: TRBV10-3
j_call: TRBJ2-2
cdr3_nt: TGTGCCACCTGGACAGGGGTCCGCGCGAACACCGGGGAGCTGTTTTTT
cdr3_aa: CATWTGVRANTGELFF

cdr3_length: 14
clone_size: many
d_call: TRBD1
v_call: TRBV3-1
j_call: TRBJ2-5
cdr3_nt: TGTGCCAGCAGAAAGACAGGGGGCGACGGGACCCAGTACTTC
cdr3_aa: CASRKTGGDGTQYF

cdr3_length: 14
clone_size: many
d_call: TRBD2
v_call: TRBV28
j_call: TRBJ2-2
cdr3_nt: TGTGCCAGCACCGCCGGGAGGGAGGTCGGGGAGCTGTTTTTT
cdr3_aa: CASTAGREVGELFF

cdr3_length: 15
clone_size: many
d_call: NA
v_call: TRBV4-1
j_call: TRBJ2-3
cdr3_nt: TGCGCCAGCAGCTCTCGGGGGACCCGCACAGATACGCAGTATTTT
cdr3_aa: CASSSRGTRTDTQYF

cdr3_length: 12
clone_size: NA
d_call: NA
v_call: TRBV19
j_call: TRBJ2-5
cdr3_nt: TGTGCCAGTAGTATCAGGGAAGAGACCCAGTACTTC
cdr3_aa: CASSIREETQYF

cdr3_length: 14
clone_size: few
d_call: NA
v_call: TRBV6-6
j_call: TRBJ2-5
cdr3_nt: TGTGCCAGCAGTTATGGGCGGACCCAAGAGACCCAGTACTTC
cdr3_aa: CASSYGRTQETQYF

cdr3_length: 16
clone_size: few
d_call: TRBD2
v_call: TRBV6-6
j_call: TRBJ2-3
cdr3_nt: TGTGCCAGCACTAGATGGACTAGCGGGAATCCAGATACGCAGTATTTT
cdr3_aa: CASTRWTSGNPDTQYF

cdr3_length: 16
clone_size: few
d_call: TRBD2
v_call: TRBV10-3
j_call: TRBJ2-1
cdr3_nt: TGTGCCATCAGAACTTCTAGCGGGAGCTCCTACAATGAGCAGTTCTTC
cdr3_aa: CAIRTSSGSSYNEQFF

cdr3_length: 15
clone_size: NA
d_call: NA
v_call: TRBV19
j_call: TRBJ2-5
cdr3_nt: TGTGCCAGTAGTACCTCCCCCGGAGGTAGAGTGACCCAGTACTTC
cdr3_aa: CASSTSPGGRVTQYF

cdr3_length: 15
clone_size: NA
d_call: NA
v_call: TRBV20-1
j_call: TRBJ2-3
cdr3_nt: TGCAGTGCTGGAGCCGGGACAACTAGCACAGATACGCAGTATTTT
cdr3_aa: CSAGAGTTSTDTQYF

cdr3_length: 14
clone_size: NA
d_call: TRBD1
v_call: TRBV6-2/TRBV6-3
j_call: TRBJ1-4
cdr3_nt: TGTGCCAGCAGTCCCCGACAGGGCGGAGAAAAACTGTTTTTT
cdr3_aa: CASSPRQGGEKLFF

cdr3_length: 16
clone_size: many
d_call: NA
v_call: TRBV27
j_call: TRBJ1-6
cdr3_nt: TGTGCCAGCAGTTTCGGAGGCCCTGCCATAAATTCACCCCTCCACTTT
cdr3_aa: CASSFGGPAINSPLHF

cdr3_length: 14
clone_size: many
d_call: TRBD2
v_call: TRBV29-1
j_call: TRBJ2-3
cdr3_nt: TGCAGCGTTGGGGTTAGCGGGAGAGCAGATACGCAGTATTTT
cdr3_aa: CSVGVSGRADTQYF

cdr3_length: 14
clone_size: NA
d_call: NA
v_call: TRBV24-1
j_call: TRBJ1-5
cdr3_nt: TGTGCCACCAGTGATGGGACGAGGGGCCAGCCCCAGCATTTT
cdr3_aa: CATSDGTRGQPQHF

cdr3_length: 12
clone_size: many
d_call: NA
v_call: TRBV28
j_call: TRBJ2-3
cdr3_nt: TGTGCCAGCAGTACCGGGACACGTACGCAGTATTTT
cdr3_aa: CASSTGTRTQYF

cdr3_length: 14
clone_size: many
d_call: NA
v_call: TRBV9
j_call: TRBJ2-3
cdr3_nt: TGTGCCAGCAGCGTAGCCACGGGGTCGGATACGCAGTATTTT
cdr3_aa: CASSVATGSDTQYF

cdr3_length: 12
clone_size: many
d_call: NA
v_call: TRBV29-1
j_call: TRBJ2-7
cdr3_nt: TGCAGCGGGGGGTCAGGGGTGTACGAGCAGTACTTC
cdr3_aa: CSGGSGVYEQYF

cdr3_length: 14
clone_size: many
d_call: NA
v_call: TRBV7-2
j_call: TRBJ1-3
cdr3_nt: TGTGCCAGCAGCTCCCCGTGGGGGGGAAACACCATATATTTT
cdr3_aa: CASSSPWGGNTIYF

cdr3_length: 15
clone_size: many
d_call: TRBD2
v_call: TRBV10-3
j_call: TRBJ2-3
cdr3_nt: TGTGCCATCAGTGAAGGCGGGGGAGACACAGATACGCAGTATTTT
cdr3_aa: CAISEGGGDTDTQYF

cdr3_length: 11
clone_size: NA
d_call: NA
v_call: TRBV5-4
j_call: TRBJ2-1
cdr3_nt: TGTGCCAGCAGCATAGCCAATGAGCAGTTCTTC
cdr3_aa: CASSIANEQFF

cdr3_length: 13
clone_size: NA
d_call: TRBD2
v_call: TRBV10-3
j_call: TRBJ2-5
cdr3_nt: TGTGCCATCAGTGAGCGGGGGGGGGAGACCCAGTACTTC
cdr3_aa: CAISERGGETQYF

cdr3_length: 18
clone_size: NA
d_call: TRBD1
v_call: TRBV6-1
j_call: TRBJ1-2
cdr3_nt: TGTGCCAGCAGAGCAACAGGGGGCAAGACAAGCCAGAACTATGGCTACACCTTC
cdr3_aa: CASRATGGKTSQNYGYTF

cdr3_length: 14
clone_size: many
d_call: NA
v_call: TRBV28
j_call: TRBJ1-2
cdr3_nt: TGTGCCAGCAGTTTGGGCAGCCTAAACTATGGCTACACCTTC
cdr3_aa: CASSLGSLNYGYTF

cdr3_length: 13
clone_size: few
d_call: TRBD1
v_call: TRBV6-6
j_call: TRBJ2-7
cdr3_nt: TGTGCCAGCGCTGGGCCAGGGGGCGATGAGCAGTACTTC
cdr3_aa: CASAGPGGDEQYF

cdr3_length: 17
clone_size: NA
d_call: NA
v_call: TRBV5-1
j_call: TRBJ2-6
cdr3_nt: TGCGCCAGCAGCTTGGATACTCAGCGCTCTGGGGCCAACGTCCTGACTTTC
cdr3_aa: CASSLDTQRSGANVLTF

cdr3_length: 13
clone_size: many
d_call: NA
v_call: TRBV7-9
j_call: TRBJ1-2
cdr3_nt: TGTGCCAGCAGCTTAACCCTAGAGTATGGCTACACCTTC
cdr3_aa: CASSLTLEYGYTF

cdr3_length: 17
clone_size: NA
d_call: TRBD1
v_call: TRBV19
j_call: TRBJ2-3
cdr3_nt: TGTGCCAGTAGCACATCCCGGGACAGGGGGTTTTCAGATACGCAGTATTTT
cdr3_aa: CASSTSRDRGFSDTQYF

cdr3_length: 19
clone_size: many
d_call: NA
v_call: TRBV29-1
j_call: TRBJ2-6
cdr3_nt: TGCAGCGTTGAAGCCTCGCCCGGGACTTCCCCCGGTGGGGCCAACGTCCTGACTTTC
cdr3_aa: CSVEASPGTSPGGANVLTF

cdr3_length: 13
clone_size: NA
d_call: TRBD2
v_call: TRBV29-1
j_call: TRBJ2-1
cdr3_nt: TGCAGCGGGGCGGCTAGCGGTTACAATGAGCAGTTCTTC
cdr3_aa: CSGAASGYNEQFF

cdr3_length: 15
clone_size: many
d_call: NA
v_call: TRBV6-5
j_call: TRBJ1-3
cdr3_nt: TGTGCCAGCCGCCCAGGCGCGATATCTGGAAACACCATATATTTT
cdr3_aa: CASRPGAISGNTIYF

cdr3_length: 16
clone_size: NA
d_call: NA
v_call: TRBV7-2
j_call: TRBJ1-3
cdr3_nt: TGTGCCAGCAGCTTAGCGCAGGGAAGCACTGGAAACACCATATATTTT
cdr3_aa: CASSLAQGSTGNTIYF

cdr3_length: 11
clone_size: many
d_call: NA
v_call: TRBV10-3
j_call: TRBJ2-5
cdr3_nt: TGTGCCATCGCCGGAAAGGAGACCCAGTACTTC
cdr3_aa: CAIAGKETQYF

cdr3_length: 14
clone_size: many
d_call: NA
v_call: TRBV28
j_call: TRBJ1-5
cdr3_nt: TGTGCCAGCAGTTTGCGGGAAGGGGGTCAGCCCCAGCATTTT
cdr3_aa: CASSLREGGQPQHF